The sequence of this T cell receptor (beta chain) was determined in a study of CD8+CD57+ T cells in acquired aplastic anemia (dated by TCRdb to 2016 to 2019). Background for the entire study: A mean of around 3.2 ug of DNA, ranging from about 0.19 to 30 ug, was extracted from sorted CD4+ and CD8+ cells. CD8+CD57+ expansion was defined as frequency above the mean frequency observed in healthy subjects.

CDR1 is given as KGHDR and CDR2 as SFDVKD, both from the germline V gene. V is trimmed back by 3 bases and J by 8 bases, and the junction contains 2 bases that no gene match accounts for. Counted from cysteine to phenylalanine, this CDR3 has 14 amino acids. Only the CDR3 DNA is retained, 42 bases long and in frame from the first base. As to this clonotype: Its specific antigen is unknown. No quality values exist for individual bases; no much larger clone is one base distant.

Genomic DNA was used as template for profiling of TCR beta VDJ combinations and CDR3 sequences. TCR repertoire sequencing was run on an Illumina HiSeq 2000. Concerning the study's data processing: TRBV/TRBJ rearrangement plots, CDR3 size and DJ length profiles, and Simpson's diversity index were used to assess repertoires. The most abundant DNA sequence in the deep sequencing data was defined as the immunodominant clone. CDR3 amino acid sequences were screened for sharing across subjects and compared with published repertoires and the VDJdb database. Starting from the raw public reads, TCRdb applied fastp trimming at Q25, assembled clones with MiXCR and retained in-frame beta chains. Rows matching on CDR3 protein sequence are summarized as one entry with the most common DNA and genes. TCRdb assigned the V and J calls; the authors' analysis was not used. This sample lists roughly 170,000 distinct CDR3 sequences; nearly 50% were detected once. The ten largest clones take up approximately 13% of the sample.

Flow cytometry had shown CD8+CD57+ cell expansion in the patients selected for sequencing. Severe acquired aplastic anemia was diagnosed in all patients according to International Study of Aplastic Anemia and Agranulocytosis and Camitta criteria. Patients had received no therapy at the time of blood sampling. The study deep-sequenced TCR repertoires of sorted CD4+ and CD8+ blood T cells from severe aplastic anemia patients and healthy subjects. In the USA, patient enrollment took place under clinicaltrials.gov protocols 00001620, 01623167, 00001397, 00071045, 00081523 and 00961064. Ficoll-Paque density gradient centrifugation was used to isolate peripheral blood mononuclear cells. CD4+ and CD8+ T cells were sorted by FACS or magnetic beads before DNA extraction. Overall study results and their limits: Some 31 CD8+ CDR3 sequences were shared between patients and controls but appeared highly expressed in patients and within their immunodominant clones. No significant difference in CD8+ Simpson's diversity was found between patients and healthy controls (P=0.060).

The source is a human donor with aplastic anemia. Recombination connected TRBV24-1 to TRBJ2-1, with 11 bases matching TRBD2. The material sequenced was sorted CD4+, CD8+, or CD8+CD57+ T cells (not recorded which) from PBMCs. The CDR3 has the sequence CATSDTSGSDEQFF. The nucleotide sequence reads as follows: TGTGCCACCAGTGATACTAGCGGGAGCGATGAGCAGTTCTTC.